The rows below give T cell receptor beta chains drawn from one sample of a study of cytomegalovirus exposure and HLA in healthy donors. Measured with immunoSEQ multiplex PCR; TCRdb has only the in-frame clones, and not every one. The table records some 59,000 clones, 89% of them present only once. Source material: PBMCs. The receptors derive from a woman aged 18-29 years in good health and CMV-seronegative. Both conserved end residues are part of each CDR3. The D gene is left open where the match is weak. Size is omitted from some rows. Given values are once, few, many or a class for expanded clones.

j_call v_call clone_size d_call cdr3_aa cdr3_nt
TRBJ2-7 TRBV27 - - CASGSRGSLEQYF TGTGCCAGCGGTAGCAGGGGATCTCTCGAGCAGTACTTC
TRBJ2-7 TRBV30 - TRBD1 CAWSSGQPSEQYF TGTGCCTGGAGTTCGGGACAGCCGAGCGAGCAGTACTTC
TRBJ2-7 TRBV15 - - CATSSSGGIFEQYF TGTGCCACCAGCAGCTCCGGGGGTATCTTCGAGCAGTACTTC
TRBJ1-1 TRBV9 - - CASSVTATPEAFF TGTGCCAGCAGCGTGACAGCTACCCCTGAAGCTTTCTTT
TRBJ1-2 TRBV10-2 - - CASSFSGENYGYTF TGCGCCAGCAGTTTCTCAGGGGAAAACTATGGCTACACCTTC
TRBJ1-1 TRBV15 - - CATSRGTQRTEAFF TGTGCCACCAGCAGGGGGACTCAACGGACTGAAGCTTTCTTT
TRBJ1-4 TRBV7-2 - TRBD1 CASSVGQGSEKLFF TGTGCCAGCAGCGTAGGACAGGGGAGTGAAAAACTGTTTTTT
TRBJ1-4 TRBV6-5 once TRBD1 CASRQGVDEKLFF TGTGCCAGCCGACAGGGGGTGGATGAAAAACTGTTTTTT
TRBJ1-2 TRBV4-2 - TRBD1 CASSQDLQGAQGYTF TGTGCCAGCAGCCAAGATCTACAGGGGGCGCAAGGCTACACCTTC
TRBJ2-7 TRBV4-2 - - CASSPQYLGEQYF TGTGCCAGCAGCCCCCAGTACCTTGGCGAGCAGTACTTC
TRBJ1-1 TRBV5-1 - - CASSLIWGLNTEAFF TGCGCCAGCAGCTTGATCTGGGGGCTGAACACTGAAGCTTTCTTT
TRBJ2-1 TRBV29-1 - - CSVPSGRRYEQFF TGCAGCGTTCCCTCTGGGAGGCGGTATGAGCAGTTCTTC
TRBJ2-7 TRBV27 - TRBD1 CASSARAGGYEQYF TGTGCCAGCAGTGCCCGAGCAGGGGGCTACGAGCAGTACTTC
TRBJ2-5 TRBV27 once TRBD1 CASSIRQGQETQYF TGTGCCAGCAGCATAAGACAGGGACAAGAGACCCAGTACTTC
TRBJ1-5 TRBV19 - - CASSWAGAWQPQHF TGTGCCAGTAGTTGGGCGGGGGCTTGGCAGCCCCAGCATTTT
TRBJ2-3 TRBV4-1 - TRBD1 CASSQDLGGTGVTDTQYF TGCGCCAGCAGCCAAGATCTGGGAGGGACAGGGGTTACAGATACGCAGTATTTT
TRBJ1-2 TRBV6-1 - - CASSAEEGHGYTF TGTGCCAGCAGTGCAGAGGAGGGGCATGGCTACACCTTC
TRBJ1-5 TRBV30 - - CAWSVNAASNQPQHF TGTGCCTGGAGTGTAAATGCGGCCAGCAATCAGCCCCAGCATTTT
TRBJ2-2 TRBV30 - TRBD2 CAWSALREGGELFF TGTGCCTGGAGTGCCCTAAGGGAGGGCGGGGAGCTGTTTTTT
TRBJ2-7 TRBV7-9 - TRBD2 CASSLRLAEGYEQYF TGTGCCAGCAGCTTAAGACTAGCGGAGGGCTACGAGCAGTACTTC
TRBJ1-2 TRBV7-9 - TRBD1 CASSLVGQNYGYTF TGTGCCAGCAGCTTAGTGGGACAGAACTATGGCTACACCTTC
TRBJ1-2 TRBV7-3 few - CASSPAPTERANYGYTF TGTGCCAGCAGCCCCGCTCCGACAGAACGTGCTAACTATGGCTACACCTTC
TRBJ2-7 TRBV2 - - CASSTETYEQYF TGTGCCAGCAGCACAGAAACCTACGAGCAGTACTTC
TRBJ2-7 TRBV19 once TRBD2 CASSIIAGESSYEQYF TGTGCCAGTAGTATAATAGCGGGGGAGTCGTCCTACGAGCAGTACTTC
TRBJ2-1 TRBV28 - - CASSSWGSTSYNEQFF TGTGCCAGCAGCTCTTGGGGCTCCACTTCCTACAATGAGCAGTTCTTC
TRBJ1-5 TRBV5-6 once TRBD1 CASSLFGQAYFPQHF TGTGCCAGCAGCTTGTTCGGACAGGCCTATTTTCCCCAGCATTTT
TRBJ2-7 TRBV7-9 - TRBD2 CASSPPGLAGVGEQYF TGTGCCAGCAGCCCCCCCGGACTAGCGGGAGTGGGGGAGCAGTACTTC
TRBJ1-1 TRBV11-1 - TRBD1 CASSSRGSTEAFF TGTGCCAGCAGCTCCAGGGGGAGCACTGAAGCTTTCTTT
TRBJ2-1 TRBV7-9 - - CASSPAYNEQFF TGTGCCAGCAGCCCAGCCTACAATGAGCAGTTCTTC
TRBJ2-7 TRBV18 - TRBD1 CASSRDRGSYEQYF TGTGCCAGCTCACGGGACAGGGGGTCCTACGAGCAGTACTTC
TRBJ2-1 TRBV19 once TRBD2 CAIGLAGHEQFF TGTGCCATTGGACTAGCTGGGCATGAGCAGTTCTTC
TRBJ2-1 TRBV7-5 - - CARSPSPRQRGDNEQFF TGTGCCAGAAGTCCCTCTCCTCGACAGCGTGGGGACAATGAGCAGTTCTTC
TRBJ2-7 TRBV4-1 - - CASSQEGLYGVYEQYF TGCGCCAGCAGCCAAGAAGGCTTGTATGGAGTCTACGAGCAGTACTTC
TRBJ2-3 TRBV7-6 - - CASSLGLSDTQYF TGTGCCAGCAGCTTAGGGCTGTCAGATACGCAGTATTTT
TRBJ1-1 TRBV10-3 - - CAISSVPNTEAFF TGTGCCATCAGCAGTGTCCCGAACACTGAAGCTTTCTTT
TRBJ1-2 TRBV2 - TRBD1 CASTGGRGYGYTF TGTGCCAGCACAGGGGGTCGGGGCTATGGCTACACCTTC
TRBJ2-1 TRBV4-2 - TRBD1 CASSFGQGPDEQFF TGTGCCAGCAGCTTCGGACAGGGGCCTGATGAGCAGTTCTTC
TRBJ2-7 TRBV18 few - CASSISPYEQYF TGTGCCAGCTCAATCAGTCCCTACGAGCAGTACTTC
TRBJ2-1 TRBV28 - TRBD2 CASSPAGVGNEQFF TGTGCCAGCAGTCCAGCGGGGGTGGGCAATGAGCAGTTCTTC
TRBJ2-7 TRBV10-3 - TRBD2 CAISESEHPGLATYEQYF TGTGCCATCAGTGAGTCAGAGCATCCGGGACTAGCGACCTACGAGCAGTACTTC
TRBJ2-3 TRBV27 - TRBD1 CASSSGQGGAPDTQYF TGTGCCAGCAGTTCCGGACAGGGGGGTGCCCCAGATACGCAGTATTTT
TRBJ2-3 TRBV9 - - CASSVSATSTDTQYF TGTGCCAGCAGCGTTTCCGCTACGTCCACAGATACGCAGTATTTT
TRBJ1-2 TRBV7-9 once - CASSLGAYGYTF TGTGCCAGCAGCTTGGGGGCCTATGGCTACACCTTC
TRBJ2-1 TRBV11-2 - TRBD2 CASSLETSGRAGEQFF TGTGCCAGCAGCTTAGAAACTAGCGGGAGGGCCGGTGAGCAGTTCTTC
TRBJ1-1 TRBV2 - TRBD1 CASSGDYRGRNTEAFF TGTGCCAGCAGTGGGGATTACAGGGGGCGAAACACTGAAGCTTTCTTT
TRBJ2-7 TRBV2 - - CASSEIDYEQYF TGTGCCAGCAGCGAGATCGATTACGAGCAGTACTTC
TRBJ2-3 TRBV6-1 once - CASSARPGVTDTQYF TGTGCCAGCAGTGCAAGACCGGGAGTGACAGATACGCAGTATTTT
TRBJ2-1 TRBV11-2 - - CAIHTSYNEQFF TGTGCCATCCACACCTCCTACAATGAGCAGTTCTTC